This T cell receptor beta chain is from a study of cytomegalovirus exposure and HLA in healthy donors. PCR was performed using 60 Vbeta and 13 Jbeta primers. Produced via immunoSEQ multiplex PCR; TCRdb's table is partial and in-frame only. This sample has approximately 150,000 clones, with around 76% found just once. Study observations and caveats: In a later analysis, DRB1 alleles had the most associated TCRs; HLA-C alleles the fewest.

The CDR3 loop spans 14 amino acids. Germline V lookup: CDR1 MNHEY, CDR2 SMNVEV (reference sequence). V was clipped by 5 bases and J by 3 bases; unmatched bases: 5. This clone turned up a few times. No antigen is known for it. The receptor comes from a man aged 35 to 55 in good health and CMV-seronegative. The rearrangement links TRBV27 to TRBJ1-2; 8 bases are shared with TRBD1. The sample taken for sequencing was PBMCs. The CDR3 sequence: CASSPGTGDYGYTF. Written as DNA, the CDR3 is TGTGCCAGCAGTCCTGGGACAGGAGACTATGGCTACACCTTC.